This entry lists 19 T cell receptor beta chains sequenced from one sample in a study of blood T cell repertoires in COVID-19. Assay: immunoSEQ multiplex PCR; the TCRdb copy retains only in-frame clones and omits some. The sample gives 85,000 to 100,000 clones, around 81% of which show up once; under 5% is in the top ten. The sequencing sample was made of peripheral blood. The origin of the receptors is a man at least 80 years old with COVID-19, enrolled during active disease.

The chain is built from TRBV30 and TRBJ1-6; D unclear. This CDR3 is built from 12 residues. V was shortened by 4 bases and J by 6 bases, with 7 bases between the two germline ends. Germline CDR1 reads GTSNPN; CDR2 reads SVGIG (reference sequence). The CDR3 region has the DNA TGTGCCTGGATGACTCCTAATTCACCCCTCCACTTT. This sequence encodes CAWMTPNSPLHF.

The V and J genes are TRBV7-6 and TRBJ1-1, with a weak D call TRBD1 (5 bases). This CDR3 is 15 amino acids long. CDR1 and CDR2 (germline): SGHVS, FNYEAQ. V lost 4 bases to trimming and J lost 0 bases, with 12 bases between them. The CDR3 region has the DNA TGTGCCAGCAGCTGGTACAGGAACATGAACACTGAAGCTTTCTTT. Its translation: CASSWYRNMNTEAFF.

The rearrangement uses TRBV28 and TRBJ1-1; D is possibly TRBD1 (5 bases). CDR1 and CDR2 (germline): MDHEN, SYDVKM. The CDR3 is 14 residues long. Trimming took 3 bases from V and 7 from J, leaving 15 bases between them. DNA for the CDR3: TGTGCCAGCAGTTTTAGTTCAGGGCGCGGTGAAGCTTTCTTT. Translating gives CASSFSSGRGEAFF.

The chain joins TRBV6-4 to TRBJ1-5, with D unclear. CDR3 length equals 14 residues. Per germline, CDR1 MRHNA and CDR2 SNTAGT. Trimming pared 3 bases from V and 2 bases from J, leaving 8 bases between. The CDR3 region is CASSEAAGNQPQHF. DNA of the CDR3: TGTGCCAGCAGTGAGGCGGCAGGCAATCAGCCCCAGCATTTT.

This chain links TRBV2 with TRBJ2-3; TRBD2 might be the D (5 bases). CDR3 length equals 15 residues. Per germline, CDR1 SNHLY and CDR2 FYNNEI. V was shortened by 5 bases and J by 0 bases, with 12 bases between the two germline ends. CDR3 in amino acids: CASSSGLGSTDTQYF. CDR3 coding DNA: TGTGCCAGCAGTTCTGGACTGGGAAGCACAGATACGCAGTATTTT. Variable domain in full (rest from reference TRBV2 and TRBJ2-3): EPEVTQTPSHQVTQMGQEVILRCVPISNHLYFYWYRQILGQKVEFLVSFYNNEISEKSEIFDDQFSVERPDGSNFTLKIRSTKLEDSAMYFCASSSGLGSTDTQYFGPGTRLTVL.

The chain is built from TRBV24-1 and TRBJ2-3; no clear D gene. V lost 7 bases and J lost 1, with 14 bases in between. The CDR3 is 15 amino acids. Germline V gene lookup returns CDR1 KGHDR and CDR2 SFDVKD. CDR3: CATSDPREGTDTQYF. CDR3 coding DNA: TGTGCCACCAGCGACCCTAGAGAGGGCACAGATACGCAGTATTTT.

This clone was counted between two and nine times. The chain has TRBV10-1 and TRBJ2-3, with D perhaps TRBD2 (6 bases). This CDR3 comprises 16 residues. The germline gives CDR1 WNHNN, CDR2 SYGVQD (reference sequence). V was pared by 3 bases and J by 0 bases, with 13 bases between. In nucleotides, the CDR3 is TGCGCCAGCAGTGATATTCGAGGGACTAGCACAGATACGCAGTATTTT. As protein: CASSDIRGTSTDTQYF.

The chain joins TRBV4-2 to TRBJ2-5, with 7 bases that match TRBD2. CDR1 LGHNA and CDR2 YNFKEQ come from the germline V gene. The CDR3 runs 17 residues. V shed 0 bases and J 7 bases; nucleotides not matched to a gene: 14. The CDR3 coding sequence is TGTGCCAGCAGCCAAGATGAAGGAGCGGGGCCCGGTGGGACCCAGTACTTC. Protein product: CASSQDEGAGPGGTQYF.

The chain is built from TRBV5-1 and TRBJ2-1; D gene unclear. CDR3 size: 14 residues. V gave up 0 bases and J gave up 6 bases, with 10 bases separating them. From germline, CDR1 is SGHRS and CDR2 YFSETQ. The CDR3 reads CASSLELAFNEQFF. The CDR3, as DNA: TGCGCCAGCAGCTTGGAGTTAGCCTTCAATGAGCAGTTCTTC.

This chain connects TRBV15 to TRBJ1-5, with TRBD1 matching 7 bases. With V trimmed by 4 bases and J by 3 bases, 6 bases remained unmatched. The germline CDR1 and CDR2 sequences are LNHNV and YYDKDF (reference sequence). The CDR3 covers 15 residues. CDR3 residues: CATSTLTGTNQPQHF. CDR3 in DNA: TGTGCCACCAGCACCTTGACAGGGACCAATCAGCCCCAGCATTTT. Based on the CDR3 plus reference TRBV15 and TRBJ1-5, the full variable domain is DAMVIQNPRYQVTQFGKPVTLSCSQTLNHNVMYWYQQKSSQAPKLLFHYYDKDFNNEADTPDNFQSRRPNTSFCFLDIRSPGLGDTAMYLCATSTLTGTNQPQHFGDGTRLSIL.

This chain joins TRBV10-3 and TRBJ2-7; 9 positions match TRBD1. V was clipped by 4 bases and J by 1 base; unmatched bases: 8. The CDR3 extends over 16 amino acids. The V gene's germline CDR1 is ENHRY and CDR2 SYGVKD. The CDR3 protein is CAISAPGTGSSYEQYF. Here the CDR3 DNA reads TGTGCCATCAGTGCCCCCGGGACAGGGAGTTCCTACGAGCAGTACTTC.

This clone was observed a few times. This rearrangement joins TRBV9 to TRBJ2-7, with D possibly TRBD1 on 5 matching bases. CDR3 length equals 14 residues. The germline gives CDR1 SGDLS, CDR2 YYNGEE. V was clipped by 0 bases and J by 7 bases, with 14 bases between them. The CDR3 region is CASSVGGASREQYF. The DNA of the CDR3 is TGTGCCAGCAGCGTAGGTGGGGCGTCTAGGGAGCAGTACTTC.

The genes are TRBV28 and TRBJ1-2, with a possible D match to TRBD1 (5 bases). CDR1 and CDR2 from the germline V gene are MDHEN and SYDVKM. The CDR3 is made up of 15 amino acids. Trimming pared 4 bases from V and 4 bases from J, leaving 16 bases between. Here the CDR3 reads CASSYRQRPGYGYTF. CDR3 bases: TGTGCCAGCAGTTACCGACAGCGTCCCGGCTATGGCTACACCTTC.

V is TRBV2 and J is TRBJ2-2, with TRBD1 as a possible D gene (5 bases). The germline V gene encodes CDR1 SNHLY and CDR2 FYNNEI. The V and J ends lost 6 bases and 7 bases respectively, with 12 bases between them. The CDR3 contains 13 residues. The CDR3 nucleotides read TGTGCCAGCAGCGCGACAGAGAACGGGGAGCTGTTTTTT. Translating it yields CASSATENGELFF.

The chain couples TRBV13 to TRBJ1-1, with 8 bases lining up with TRBD1. This CDR3 has 13 residues. Germline loops: CDR1 PRHDT, CDR2 FYEKMQ (reference sequence). J lost 10 bases, V lost 5 bases, and 9 bases had no gene match. This CDR3 is CASSPGQGLGAFF. The CDR3 DNA follows: TGTGCCAGCAGCCCCGGACAGGGCCTGGGAGCTTTCTTT.

The chain employs TRBV6-5 and TRBJ1-2; maybe TRBD1 (5 bases). With 8 bases removed from V and 4 bases from J, the gap between germline ends came to 11 bases. The CDR3 loop spans 12 amino acids. Germline values: CDR1 MNHEY, CDR2 SVGAGI. DNA for the CDR3: TGTGCCAGCGGGAAGGGGTTCTATGGCTACACCTTC. Translating gives CASGKGFYGYTF.

This chain connects TRBV21-1 to TRBJ2-1; whether TRBD1, the table's D call, matches the DNA was not checked. TRBV21-1 constitutes a pseudogene. The CDR3 contains 18 residues. The CDR3 is CASVSSRLKGAVDNEQFF. DNA of the CDR3: TGTGCCAGCGTGTCCTCCCGCCTCAAGGGGGCGGTCGATAATGAGCAGTTCTTC.

The V gene is TRBV6-2 or TRBV6-3, the J gene TRBJ2-3; TRBD2 aligns across 12 bases. This CDR3 has 15 residues. Germline V CDR1 and CDR2: MNHEY, SVGEGT. V was clipped by 5 bases and J by 2 bases; unmatched bases: 2. CDR3 protein: CASSRLAGDTDTQYF. The CDR3 DNA reads as TGTGCCAGCAGTCGACTAGCGGGGGACACAGATACGCAGTATTTT.

V gene TRBV19 combines with J gene TRBJ2-3; maybe TRBD1 (6 bases). This CDR3 contains 14 residues. The germline gives CDR1 LNHDA, CDR2 SQIVND (reference sequence). V dropped 7 bases and J dropped 1 base, with 12 bases sitting between them. The CDR3 DNA reads as TGTGCCAGTACCGTACAGGGTGGCACAGATACGCAGTATTTT. Residues: CASTVQGGTDTQYF. The variable domain in full, completed from reference TRBV19 and TRBJ2-3, reads DGGITQSPKYLFRKEGQNVTLSCEQNLNHDAMYWYRQDPGQGLRLIYYSQIVNDFQKGDIAEGYSVSREKKESFPLTVTSAQKNPTAFYLCASTVQGGTDTQYFGPGTRLTVL.